This TCR beta chain was retrieved from a study of OX40 agonist ivuxolimab in advanced cancers. Regarding the research as a whole: Ivuxolimab, which targeted the costimulatory receptor OX40 (CD134), was an agonistic, fully human IgG2 monoclonal antibody. Intravenous ivuxolimab was administered to patients every 2 weeks at six dose levels: 0.01, 0.1, 0.3, 1.5, 3 and 10 mg/kg. Of the approximately 50 dose-escalation patients, hepatocellular carcinoma was present in about 20, melanoma in around 15, renal cell carcinoma in 9 and head and neck cancer in 9. A male proportion of 70% to 90% and a mean age of 60 years, ranging from roughly 20 to 80, were recorded for the dose-escalation cohort. Prior anti-PD-1, anti-PD-L1 or anti-CTLA-4 therapy was permitted, and less than 45% of dose-escalation patients had received checkpoint inhibitors. Partial responses occurred in three dose-escalation patients: two with cutaneous melanoma and one with hepatocellular carcinoma. The purpose of peripheral TCRbeta sequencing was to test whether ivuxolimab changed TCR sequence diversity and led to clonal T-cell expansion. The paper reports the monotherapy dose-escalation portion (N ≈ 50 patients) of the phase I ivuxolimab trial.

Patients with a history of autoimmune disease or receiving systemic immunosuppression were excluded from the trial. Peripheral blood for TCR sequencing was collected from all dose cohorts at baseline, on cycle 4 day 1, and on cycle 7 day 1. Samples were obtained from an open-label, multicenter, first-in-human phase I dose-escalation trial of ivuxolimab. Adults with locally advanced or metastatic melanoma, renal cell carcinoma, hepatocellular carcinoma or head and neck squamous cell carcinoma were enrolled in the trial. Before TCR sequencing, CD4+ T cells and CD8+ T cells from peripheral blood were sorted into separate populations. For sequencing of the TCRbeta CDR3 region, genomic DNA was extracted from the sorted cells. The immunoSEQ Assay was used for sequencing of TCRbeta CDR3 regions. Not all clones reach the TCRdb copy of this immuneACCESS table, which keeps in-frame sequences only. Checked studies attribute under half of the gap to unresolved V genes and leave the rest unexplained. The sample table contains 65,000 to 95,000 clones; only one count was recorded for approximately 85% of them. The ten biggest clones cover 5% to 6.5% of the sample.

Taken from the germline V gene, the CDR1 and CDR2 loops are SNHLY and FYNNEI. Taken from cysteine to phenylalanine, the CDR3 has 16 residues. Only CDR3 DNA remains: 48 bases, in frame from the first base. V loses 6 bases, J loses 4 bases, and the germline ends lie 21 bases apart. For this clone: Its antigen is unknown. Per-nucleotide qualities are absent, and no much larger clonotype sits a single base away.

On the study overall, not on this receptor specifically: In partial responders in the 0.1-3.0 mg/kg groups, normalized peripheral clonal expansion was found to be among the lowest, especially among CD8+ T cells. Low levels of normalized T-cell clonal expansion were also seen in some nonresponding patients. At doses of 0.1 to 3.0 mg/kg, clonal expansion of both CD4+ and CD8+ T cells in blood was seen between baseline and week 6. After ivuxolimab, expanded clones were on average more numerous among CD8+ T cells than among CD4+ T cells. The antigen specificity of the clonally expanded peripheral T cells was not determined.

Sequenced material: CD4+ or CD8+ T cells sorted from blood, taken in a trial of the OX40 agonist ivuxolimab. This clonotype was obtained from an adult with an advanced solid tumor such as melanoma, head and neck, liver or kidney cancer. The chain is made from TRBV2 and TRBJ1-1, with TRBD1 perhaps the D gene, on 5 matching bases. The DNA reads as follows: TGTGCCAGCAGCGGGACTCAGGGTTGGTCGGGCACTGAAGCTTTCTTT. It is translated as CASSGTQGWSGTEAFF.